This T cell receptor (beta chain) was sequenced during a study of T cell clones after liver transplantation. About the study: Subjects received no induction therapy and standard immunosuppression until randomization at 12-24 months post-transplant.

This clone was seen once. Clones were read by immunoSEQ multiplex PCR, and TCRdb kept only the in-frame ones, dropping some. Here the sample spans about 68,000 clones, about 91% being singletons. The CDR3 is 17 amino acids. Trimming at V came to 0 bases and at J to 7 bases, leaving 8 bases not matched to a gene. From germline, CDR1 is SGHRS and CDR2 YFSETQ. The chain uses TRBV5-1 and TRBJ2-1; 12 nucleotides align to TRBD2. This material consisted of CD4+ T cells from blood, taken less than 27 months after liver transplant. The receptor's source is a human patient who received a liver transplant. Some T cells may be provided by the graft donor. The CDR3 spells CASSLVASGRAMNEQFF. In DNA, the CDR3 is TGCGCCAGCAGCTTGGTGGCTAGCGGGAGGGCCATGAATGAGCAGTTCTTC.